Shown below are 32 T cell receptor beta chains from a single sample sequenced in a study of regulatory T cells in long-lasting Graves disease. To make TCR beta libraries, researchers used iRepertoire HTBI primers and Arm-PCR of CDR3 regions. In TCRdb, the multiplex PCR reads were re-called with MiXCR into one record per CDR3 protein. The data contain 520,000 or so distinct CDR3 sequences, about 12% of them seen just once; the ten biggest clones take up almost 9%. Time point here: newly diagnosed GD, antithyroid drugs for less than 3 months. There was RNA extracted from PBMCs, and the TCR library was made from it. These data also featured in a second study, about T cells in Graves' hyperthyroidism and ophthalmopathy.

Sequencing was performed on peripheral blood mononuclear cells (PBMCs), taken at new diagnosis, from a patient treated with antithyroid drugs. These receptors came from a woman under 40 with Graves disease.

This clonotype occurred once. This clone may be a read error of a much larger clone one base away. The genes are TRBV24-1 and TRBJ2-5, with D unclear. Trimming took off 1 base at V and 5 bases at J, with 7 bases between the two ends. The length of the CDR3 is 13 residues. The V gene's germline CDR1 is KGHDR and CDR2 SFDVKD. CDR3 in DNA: TGTGCCACCAGTGATTTCGTGAGGGAGACCCAGTACTTC. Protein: CATSDFVRETQYF.

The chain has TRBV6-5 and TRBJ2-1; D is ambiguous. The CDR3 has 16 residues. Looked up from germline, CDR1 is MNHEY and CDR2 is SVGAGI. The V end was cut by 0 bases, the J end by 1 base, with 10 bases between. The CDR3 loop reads CASSYSSKGSYNEQFF. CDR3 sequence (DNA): TGTGCCAGCAGTTACTCTTCTAAGGGTTCCTACAATGAGCAGTTCTTC.

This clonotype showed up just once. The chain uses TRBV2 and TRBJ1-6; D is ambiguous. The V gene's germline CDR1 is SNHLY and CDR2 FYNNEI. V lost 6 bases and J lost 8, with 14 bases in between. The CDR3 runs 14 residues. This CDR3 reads CASRPDWEHSPLHF. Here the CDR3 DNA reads TGTGCCAGCAGGCCGGACTGGGAGCATTCACCCCTCCACTTT.

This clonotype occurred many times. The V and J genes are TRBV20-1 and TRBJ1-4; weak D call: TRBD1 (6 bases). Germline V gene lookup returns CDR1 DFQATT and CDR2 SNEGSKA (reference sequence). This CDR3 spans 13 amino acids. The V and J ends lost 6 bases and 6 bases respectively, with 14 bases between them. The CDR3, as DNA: TGCAGTGCCGCGACAGGTCCAGATGAAAAACTGTTTTTT. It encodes CSAATGPDEKLFF.

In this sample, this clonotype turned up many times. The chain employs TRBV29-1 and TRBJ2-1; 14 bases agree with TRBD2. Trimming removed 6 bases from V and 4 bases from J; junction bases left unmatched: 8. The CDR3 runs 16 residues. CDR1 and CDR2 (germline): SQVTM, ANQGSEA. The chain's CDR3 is CSVAKGLAGGYNEQFF. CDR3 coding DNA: TGCAGCGTGGCAAAAGGACTAGCGGGAGGATACAATGAGCAGTTCTTC.

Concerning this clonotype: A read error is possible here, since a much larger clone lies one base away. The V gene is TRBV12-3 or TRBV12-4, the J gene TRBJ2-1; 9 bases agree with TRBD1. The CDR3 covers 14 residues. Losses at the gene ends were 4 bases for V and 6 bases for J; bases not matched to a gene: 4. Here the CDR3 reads CASSSGTGSNEQFF. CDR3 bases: TGTGCCAGCAGTTCCGGGACAGGGAGCAATGAGCAGTTCTTC.

The CDR3 DNA sequence: TGTGCCAGCAGTTCCTCAAACGGCTATGGCTACACCTTC. As protein: CASSSSNGYGYTF. The chain combines TRBV2 with TRBJ1-2; no firm D call. Per germline, CDR1 SNHLY and CDR2 FYNNEI. Trimming stripped 5 bases from V and 4 bases from J, with 11 bases between. CDR3 length: 13 amino acids.

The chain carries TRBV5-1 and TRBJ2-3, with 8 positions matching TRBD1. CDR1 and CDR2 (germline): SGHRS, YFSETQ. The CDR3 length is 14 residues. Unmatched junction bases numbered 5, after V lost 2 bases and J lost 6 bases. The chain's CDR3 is CASSFDRGSDTQYF. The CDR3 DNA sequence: TGCGCCAGCAGCTTTGACAGGGGAAGCGATACGCAGTATTTT.

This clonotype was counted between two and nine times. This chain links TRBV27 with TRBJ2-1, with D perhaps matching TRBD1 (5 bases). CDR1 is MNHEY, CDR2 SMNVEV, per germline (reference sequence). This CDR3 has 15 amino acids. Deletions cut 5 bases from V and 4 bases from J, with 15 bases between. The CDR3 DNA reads TGTGCCAGCAGTATCTACAGGAGTCGGTACAATGAGCAGTTCTTC. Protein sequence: CASSIYRSRYNEQFF.

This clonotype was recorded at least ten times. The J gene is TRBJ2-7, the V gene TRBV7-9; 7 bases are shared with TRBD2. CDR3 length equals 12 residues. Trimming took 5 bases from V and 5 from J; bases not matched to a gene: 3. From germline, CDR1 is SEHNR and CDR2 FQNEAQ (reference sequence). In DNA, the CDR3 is TGTGCCAGCAGCCGACTAGCCCACGAGCAGTACTTC. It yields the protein CASSRLAHEQYF. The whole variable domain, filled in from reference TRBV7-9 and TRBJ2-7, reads DTGVSQNPRHKITKRGQNVTFRCDPISEHNRLYWYRQTLGQGPEFLTYFQNEAQLEKSRLLSDRFSAERPKGSFSTLEIQRTEQGDSAMYLCASSRLAHEQYFGPGTRLTVT.

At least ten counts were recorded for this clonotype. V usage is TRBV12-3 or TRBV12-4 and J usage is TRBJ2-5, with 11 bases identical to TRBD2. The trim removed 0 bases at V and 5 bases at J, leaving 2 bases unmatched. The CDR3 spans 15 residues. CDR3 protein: CASSLATSGSETQYF. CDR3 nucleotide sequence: TGTGCCAGCAGTTTAGCAACTAGCGGGAGTGAGACCCAGTACTTC.

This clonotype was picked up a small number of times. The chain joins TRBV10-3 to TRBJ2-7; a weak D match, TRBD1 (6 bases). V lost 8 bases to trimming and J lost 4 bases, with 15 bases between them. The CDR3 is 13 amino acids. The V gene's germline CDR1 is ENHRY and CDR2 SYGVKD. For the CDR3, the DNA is TGTGCCATCGGGCGGCAGGGGCTATACGAGCAGTACTTC. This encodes CAIGRQGLYEQYF.

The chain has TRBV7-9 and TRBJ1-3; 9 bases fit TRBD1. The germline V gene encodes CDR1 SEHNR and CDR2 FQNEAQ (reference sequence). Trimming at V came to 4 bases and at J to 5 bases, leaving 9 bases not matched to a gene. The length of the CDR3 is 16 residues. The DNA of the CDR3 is TGTGCCAGCAGCTCACCCGGGACAGGGTCTAGAAACACCATATATTTT. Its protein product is CASSSPGTGSRNTIYF.

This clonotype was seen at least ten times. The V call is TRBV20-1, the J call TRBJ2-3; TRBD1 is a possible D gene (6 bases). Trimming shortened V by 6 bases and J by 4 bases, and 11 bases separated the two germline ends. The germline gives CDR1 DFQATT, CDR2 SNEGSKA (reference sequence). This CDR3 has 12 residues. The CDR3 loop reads CSARRTADTQYF. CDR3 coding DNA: TGCAGTGCGAGACGGACAGCAGATACGCAGTATTTT.

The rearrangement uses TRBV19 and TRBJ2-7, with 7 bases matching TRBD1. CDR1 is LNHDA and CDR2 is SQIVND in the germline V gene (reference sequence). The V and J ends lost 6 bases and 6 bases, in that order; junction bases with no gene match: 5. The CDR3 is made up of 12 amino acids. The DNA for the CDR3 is TGTGCCAGTAGGACAGGGAGAGGCGAGCAGTACTTC. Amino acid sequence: CASRTGRGEQYF.

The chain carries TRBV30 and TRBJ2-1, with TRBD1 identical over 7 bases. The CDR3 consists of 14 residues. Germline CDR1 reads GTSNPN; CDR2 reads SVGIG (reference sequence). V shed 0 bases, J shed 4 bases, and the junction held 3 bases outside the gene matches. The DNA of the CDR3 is TGTGCCTGGAGTGTCGGGACAGTTTACAATGAGCAGTTCTTC. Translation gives CAWSVGTVYNEQFF.

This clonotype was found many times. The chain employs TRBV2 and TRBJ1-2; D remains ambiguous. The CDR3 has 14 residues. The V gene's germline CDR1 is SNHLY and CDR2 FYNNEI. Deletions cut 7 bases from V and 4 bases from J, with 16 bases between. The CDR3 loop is CASIAGGGFYGYTF. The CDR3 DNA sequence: TGTGCCAGCATAGCGGGTGGTGGTTTCTATGGCTACACCTTC. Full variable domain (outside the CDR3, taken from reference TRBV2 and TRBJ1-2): EPEVTQTPSHQVTQMGQEVILRCVPISNHLYFYWYRQILGQKVEFLVSFYNNEISEKSEIFDDQFSVERPDGSNFTLKIRSTKLEDSAMYFCASIAGGGFYGYTFGSGTRLTVV.

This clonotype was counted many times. CDR3 sequence: CASSQVRNSRPQETQYF. In DNA form, the CDR3 reads TGTGCCAGCAGCCAAGTAAGGAATTCTCGCCCCCAAGAGACCCAGTACTTC. The chain has TRBV14 and TRBJ2-5; D remains unclear. Germline V gene sequence: CDR1 SGHDN, CDR2 FVKESK. CDR3 length: 17 amino acids. V lost 1 base, J lost 1 base, and 16 bases lay in between.

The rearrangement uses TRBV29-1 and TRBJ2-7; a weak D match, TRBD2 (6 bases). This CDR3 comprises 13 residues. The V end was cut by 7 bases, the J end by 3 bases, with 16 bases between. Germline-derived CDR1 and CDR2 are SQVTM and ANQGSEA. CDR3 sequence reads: CSALEGDSYEQYF. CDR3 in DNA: TGCAGCGCACTGGAGGGAGACAGCTACGAGCAGTACTTC.

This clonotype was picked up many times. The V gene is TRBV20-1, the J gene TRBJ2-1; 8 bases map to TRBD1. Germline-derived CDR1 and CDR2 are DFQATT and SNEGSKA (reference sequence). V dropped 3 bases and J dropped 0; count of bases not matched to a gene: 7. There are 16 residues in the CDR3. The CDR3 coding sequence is TGCAGTGCTAGCCATTCAGGGGGCAGCTCCTACAATGAGCAGTTCTTC. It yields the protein CSASHSGGSSYNEQFF.

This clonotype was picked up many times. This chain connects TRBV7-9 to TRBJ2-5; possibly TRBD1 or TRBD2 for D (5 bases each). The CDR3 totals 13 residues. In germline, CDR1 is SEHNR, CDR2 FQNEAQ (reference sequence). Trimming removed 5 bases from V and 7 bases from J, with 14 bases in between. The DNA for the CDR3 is TGTGCCAGCAGCGGGGACGGAATAGGGACCCAGTACTTC. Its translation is CASSGDGIGTQYF.

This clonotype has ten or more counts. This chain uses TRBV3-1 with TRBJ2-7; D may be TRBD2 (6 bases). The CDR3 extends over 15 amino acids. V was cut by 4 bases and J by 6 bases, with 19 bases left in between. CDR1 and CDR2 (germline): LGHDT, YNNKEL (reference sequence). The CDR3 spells CASSPWAGTPLEQYF. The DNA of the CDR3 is TGTGCCAGCAGCCCTTGGGCGGGAACGCCCCTCGAGCAGTACTTC.

The CDR3 region has the DNA TGTGCCAGCAGCCAACTTGCGGGAGTCGCTGAGACCCAGTACTTC. Translated, it gives CASSQLAGVAETQYF. The chain has TRBV4-2 and TRBJ2-5; 7 positions agree with TRBD2. J lost 5 bases, V lost 2 bases, and 8 bases had no gene match. This CDR3 has 15 amino acids. The germline CDR1 and CDR2 sequences are LGHNA and YNFKEQ.

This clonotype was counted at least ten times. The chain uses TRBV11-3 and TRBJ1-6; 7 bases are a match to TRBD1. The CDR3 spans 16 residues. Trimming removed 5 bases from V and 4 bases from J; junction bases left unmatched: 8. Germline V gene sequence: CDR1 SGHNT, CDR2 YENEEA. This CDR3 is CASSQPGTAYNSPLHF. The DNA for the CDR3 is TGTGCCAGCAGCCAACCCGGGACAGCGTATAATTCACCCCTCCACTTT.

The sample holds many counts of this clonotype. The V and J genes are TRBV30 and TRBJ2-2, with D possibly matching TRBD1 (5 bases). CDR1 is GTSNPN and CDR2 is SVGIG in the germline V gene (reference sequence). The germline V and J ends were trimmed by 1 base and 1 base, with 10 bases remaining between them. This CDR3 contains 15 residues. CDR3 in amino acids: CAWSDLGQNTGELFF. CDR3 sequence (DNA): TGTGCCTGGAGTGACCTTGGACAGAACACCGGGGAGCTGTTTTTT.

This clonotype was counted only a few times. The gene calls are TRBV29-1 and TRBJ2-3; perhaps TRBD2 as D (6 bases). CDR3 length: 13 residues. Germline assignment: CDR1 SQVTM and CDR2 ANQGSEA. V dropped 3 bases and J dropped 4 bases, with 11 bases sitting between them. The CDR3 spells CSVERRGADTQYF. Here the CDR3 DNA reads TGCAGCGTTGAGCGGAGGGGAGCAGATACGCAGTATTTT.

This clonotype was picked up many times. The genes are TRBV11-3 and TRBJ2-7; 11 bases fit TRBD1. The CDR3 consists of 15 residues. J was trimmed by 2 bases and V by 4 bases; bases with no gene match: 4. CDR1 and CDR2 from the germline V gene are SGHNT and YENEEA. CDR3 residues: CASSSGTGGPYEQYF. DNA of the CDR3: TGTGCCAGCAGCTCAGGGACAGGGGGTCCCTACGAGCAGTACTTC.

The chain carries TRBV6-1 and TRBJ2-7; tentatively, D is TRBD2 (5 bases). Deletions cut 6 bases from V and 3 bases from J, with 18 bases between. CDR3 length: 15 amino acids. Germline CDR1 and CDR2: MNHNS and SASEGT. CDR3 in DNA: TGTGCCAGCAGCCGCACCTCCGGGATTAACTACGAGCAGTACTTC. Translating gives CASSRTSGINYEQYF.

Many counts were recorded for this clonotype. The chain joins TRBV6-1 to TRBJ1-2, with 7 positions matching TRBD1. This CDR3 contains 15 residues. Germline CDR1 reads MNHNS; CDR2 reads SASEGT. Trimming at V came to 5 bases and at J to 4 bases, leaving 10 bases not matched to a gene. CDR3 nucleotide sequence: TGTGCCAGCAGTACATACTCCGGGACAGCCTATGGCTACACCTTC. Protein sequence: CASSTYSGTAYGYTF.

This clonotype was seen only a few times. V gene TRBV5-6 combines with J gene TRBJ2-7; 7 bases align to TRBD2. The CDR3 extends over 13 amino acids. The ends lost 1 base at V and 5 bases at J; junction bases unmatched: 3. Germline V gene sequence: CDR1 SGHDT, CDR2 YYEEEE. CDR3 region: CASSLLAGDEQYF. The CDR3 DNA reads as TGTGCCAGCAGCTTGCTGGCGGGAGACGAGCAGTACTTC.

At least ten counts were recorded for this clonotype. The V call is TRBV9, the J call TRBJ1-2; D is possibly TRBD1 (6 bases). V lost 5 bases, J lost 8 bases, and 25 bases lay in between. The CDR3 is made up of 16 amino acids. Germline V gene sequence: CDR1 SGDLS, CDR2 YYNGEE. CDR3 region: CASSIRTDKPYGGYTF. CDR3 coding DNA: TGTGCCAGCAGTATTCGGACAGACAAGCCCTATGGAGGCTACACCTTC.

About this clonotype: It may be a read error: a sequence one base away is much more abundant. In DNA form, the CDR3 reads TGTGCCAGCAGAACAGGGTACACCGGGGAGCTGTTTTTT. Translated, it gives CASRTGYTGELFF. The chain has TRBV27 and TRBJ2-2; D possibly corresponds to TRBD1 (6 bases). This CDR3 is built from 13 residues. V lost 6 bases and J 3 bases, leaving 8 bases between the germline ends. Germline loops: CDR1 MNHEY, CDR2 SMNVEV (reference sequence).